Following are 28 T cell receptor beta chains from one sample sequenced in a study of T cell responses to AZD1222 COVID-19 vaccine (dated by TCRdb to the early 2020s). The method was the immunoSEQ multiplex PCR assay. Drawn from immuneACCESS, this table holds only the in-frame rearrangements with V and J called that TCRdb kept. Clones are partly lost; checked studies trace under half to an unresolved V gene and leave the rest unexplained. In all, the sample holds around 140,000 clones, and 65% to 90% of those were seen once. Clones ranked in the top ten supply approximately 8% of the sample. Taken with the paper, the label for time point translates to: about 28 days (+/-7) after the second vaccine dose. This specimen's treatment or condition label, interpreted: meningococcal conjugate vaccine given as trial control. The sample in question was peripheral blood, obtained 28 days after the second dose of the MenACWY control vaccine. These receptors all stem from an adult who received the MenACWY meningococcal vaccine as a control.

This clone was counted between two and nine times. This chain uses TRBV9 with TRBJ2-5; TRBD2 matches at 10 bases. CDR1 is SGDLS, CDR2 YYNGEE, per germline. The CDR3 is 16 residues long. Trimming removed 3 bases from V and 5 bases from J; junction bases left unmatched: 10. DNA of the CDR3: TGTGCCAGCAGCGCCACCAGCGGGGGGGCCGCGGAGACCCAGTACTTC. Its protein product is CASSATSGGAAETQYF.

The V gene is TRBV23-1, the J gene TRBJ2-1; tentative D call: TRBD1 (5 bases). TRBV23-1 is known as an ORF, though its function is uncertain. The CDR3 extends over 14 amino acids. V shed 9 bases and J shed 5 bases, with 17 bases lying between them. This CDR3 is CASPPNRGHNEQFF. CDR3 bases: TGCGCCAGTCCCCCAAATAGGGGTCACAATGAGCAGTTCTTC.

The chain uses TRBV6-5 and TRBJ1-2; D gene unclear. V was clipped by 7 bases and J by 8 bases, with 14 bases between them. Germline assignment: CDR1 MNHEY and CDR2 SVGAGI. This CDR3 comprises 12 residues. CDR3 bases: TGTGCCAGCAACCCCGAGCTCGCGGGCTACACCTTC. Protein: CASNPELAGYTF.

This clone was found a few times. V gene TRBV5-1 combines with J gene TRBJ1-4; D might be TRBD1 (5 bases). Germline values: CDR1 SGHRS, CDR2 YFSETQ. The V and J ends lost 0 bases and 2 bases respectively, with 8 bases between them. The CDR3 runs 15 residues. CDR3 in amino acids: CASSLAGGTNEKLFF. Written as DNA, the CDR3 is TGCGCCAGCAGCTTGGCGGGGGGGACTAATGAAAAACTGTTTTTT.

This chain uses TRBV19 with TRBJ2-7, with D maybe TRBD1 (6 bases). CDR1 LNHDA and CDR2 SQIVND come from the germline V gene (reference sequence). Trimming left V 5 bases short and J 1 base short, with 15 bases between. The CDR3 is 15 residues long. The DNA for the CDR3 is TGTGCCAGTAGTTCTTCACAGGGCCTTTCCTACGAGCAGTACTTC. Residues: CASSSSQGLSYEQYF.

The chain links TRBV2 to TRBJ1-5; TRBD1 might be the D (5 bases). Germline lookup yields CDR1 SNHLY and CDR2 FYNNEI. This CDR3 region has 14 residues. V lost 7 bases and J lost 0, with 10 bases in between. The DNA for the CDR3 is TGTGCCAGCATGAGGGACCTTAGCAATCAGCCCCAGCATTTT. It codes for CASMRDLSNQPQHF.

The CDR3: CASSDTGLQPQHF. CDR3 sequence (DNA): TGTGCCAGCAGTGACACAGGGTTACAGCCCCAGCATTTT. The chain combines TRBV7-9 with TRBJ1-5, with D perhaps matching TRBD1 (6 bases). Trimming cost V 6 bases and J 7 bases, with 13 bases left between them. This CDR3 contains 13 residues. Germline CDR1 reads SEHNR; CDR2 reads FQNEAQ (reference sequence).

V usage is TRBV5-1 and J usage is TRBJ1-1; 8 nucleotides agree with TRBD1. CDR1 is SGHRS, CDR2 YFSETQ, per germline. The V and J ends lost 4 bases and 7 bases, in that order; junction bases with no gene match: 9. This CDR3 comprises 14 residues. The CDR3, as DNA: TGCGCCAGCAGCCTCCAGACAGGGGAGGATGAAGCTTTCTTT. It specifies CASSLQTGEDEAFF.

This sequence joins TRBV2 and TRBJ1-1, with D perhaps matching TRBD1 (6 bases). The CDR3 is 13 residues long. Germline V gene sequence: CDR1 SNHLY, CDR2 FYNNEI. V lost 6 bases to trimming and J lost 2 bases, with 10 bases between them. The DNA for the CDR3 is TGTGCCAGCAGGCAGGGGTTCAACACTGAAGCTTTCTTT. Translated, it gives CASRQGFNTEAFF.

The chain is built from TRBV10-3 and TRBJ2-2, with TRBD2 matching over 12 bases. Germline V gives CDR1 ENHRY, CDR2 SYGVKD. The CDR3 loop spans 16 amino acids. The V gene end was trimmed by 7 bases and the J gene end by 1 base; junction bases not matched to a gene: 4. The CDR3 spells CAITMTSGGNTGELFF. CDR3 DNA: TGTGCCATCACCATGACTAGCGGGGGGAACACCGGGGAGCTGTTTTTT.

The chain has TRBV11-2 and TRBJ2-7, with D possibly TRBD2 on 5 matching bases. The CDR3 loop spans 16 amino acids. V lost 8 bases, J lost 0 bases, and 20 bases lay in between. The germline gives CDR1 SGHAT, CDR2 FQNNGV. The CDR3 spells CASRPAYSVLSYEQYF. CDR3 DNA sequence: TGTGCCAGCCGCCCCGCGTATAGCGTCCTCTCCTACGAGCAGTACTTC.

This clone was observed a single time. This chain uses TRBV11-3 with TRBJ1-1, with TRBD1 as a possible D gene (6 bases). Between the trimmed V and J ends, which lost 6 bases and 1 base, there was a span of 18 bases. CDR3 size: 16 residues. The germline CDR1 and CDR2 sequences are SGHNT and YENEEA. CDR3 residues: CASRKVGGAKNTEAFF. In DNA form, the CDR3 reads TGTGCCAGCAGGAAAGTCGGGGGCGCAAAGAACACTGAAGCTTTCTTT.

V and J are TRBV14 and TRBJ1-5; no definite D call. Germline CDR1 reads SGHDN; CDR2 reads FVKESK. Trimming removed 3 bases at V and 7 bases at J, with 13 bases between. The CDR3 spans 14 residues. The CDR3: CASSQVGRGQPQHF. CDR3 sequence (DNA): TGTGCCAGCAGCCAGGTGGGTAGAGGACAGCCCCAGCATTTT.

With respect to this clone: At one end, the junction sequence differs from germline, possibly due to a read error. For the CDR3, the DNA is TGTGCCAGCAGCTACCGGGACAGGGGTAACAATGGCTACACCTTC. It yields the protein CASSYRDRGNNGYTF. This rearrangement joins TRBV5-4 to TRBJ1-2, with 10 positions matching TRBD1. This CDR3 is built from 15 residues. CDR1 is SGHNT, CDR2 YYREEE, per germline (reference sequence).

A few counts support this clone. Other DNA sequences in the same sample also yield this CDR3. The chain is built from TRBV5-4 and TRBJ1-6; D not certain. Per the germline V gene, CDR1 is SGHNT and CDR2 is YYREEE (reference sequence). The CDR3 is 14 amino acids. Trimming shortened V by 0 bases and J by 7 bases, and 8 bases separated the two germline ends. The CDR3 DNA reads TGTGCCAGCAGCTTGGAGGTGTTAAATTCACCCCTCCACTTT. This sequence encodes CASSLEVLNSPLHF.

The genes are TRBV5-4 and TRBJ1-2, with D possibly TRBD1 on 6 matching bases. V was shortened by 2 bases and J by 8 bases, with 13 bases between the two germline ends. The CDR3 is 13 amino acids. The germline V gene encodes CDR1 SGHNT and CDR2 YYREEE (reference sequence). The CDR3 DNA reads as TGTGCCAGCAGCTTCGGGGGGCCCCAAGGCTACACCTTC. Translating it yields CASSFGGPQGYTF. Full variable domain (missing parts from reference TRBV5-4 and TRBJ1-2): ETGVTQSPTHLIKTRGQQVTLRCSSQSGHNTVSWYQQALGQGPQFIFQYYREEENGRGNFPPRFSGLQFPNYSSELNVNALELDDSALYLCASSFGGPQGYTFGSGTRLTVV.

This clone was observed a single time. The chain is built from TRBV28 and TRBJ1-1; D perhaps matches TRBD1 (5 bases). Trimming pared 5 bases from V and 3 bases from J, leaving 16 bases between. The CDR3 is made up of 15 amino acids. Germline assignment: CDR1 MDHEN and CDR2 SYDVKM. In nucleotides, the CDR3 is TGTGCCAGCAGTGGCGCGGGCCAGGGAGACACTGAAGCTTTCTTT. This sequence encodes CASSGAGQGDTEAFF.

V usage is TRBV7-2 and J usage is TRBJ1-4; D not resolved. This CDR3 is 16 amino acids long. CDR1 is SGHTA, CDR2 FQGNSA, per germline. V was cut by 5 bases and J by 2 bases, with 15 bases left in between. Written as DNA, the CDR3 is TGTGCCAGCAGCCGTATGGGGAGGGCGACTAATGAAAAACTGTTTTTT. Protein: CASSRMGRATNEKLFF.

This clone has only a few counts. The DNA of the CDR3 is TGTGCCAGCAGTCGGACAGGGGGCTATAATTCACCCCTCCACTTT. Residues: CASSRTGGYNSPLHF. The V and J genes are TRBV28 and TRBJ1-6; 10 bases match TRBD1. This CDR3 is 15 amino acids long. The V and J ends lost 5 bases and 3 bases, in that order; junction bases with no gene match: 1. Germline V gene data show CDR1 as MDHEN and CDR2 as SYDVKM.

The CDR3: CAWSSDRGRSYEQYV. As DNA, the CDR3 is TGTGCCTGGAGTTCGGACAGGGGTCGGTCCTACGAGCAGTACGTC. The chain links TRBV30 to TRBJ2-7, with 9 bases fitting TRBD1. The CDR3 is 15 residues long. Germline V gene sequence: CDR1 GTSNPN, CDR2 SVGIG (reference sequence). V dropped 2 bases and J dropped 1; count of bases not matched to a gene: 6.

This clone was picked up a small number of times. This chain uses TRBV5-6 with TRBJ1-5, with 8 bases matching TRBD1. CDR1 and CDR2 from the germline V gene are SGHDT and YYEEEE. The CDR3 contains 15 residues. J was trimmed by 4 bases and V by 2 bases; bases with no gene match: 5. CDR3 protein: CASSFYRGVNQPQHF. The CDR3 DNA is TGTGCCAGCAGCTTCTACAGGGGGGTAAATCAGCCCCAGCATTTT.

V gene TRBV3-1 (or the pseudogene TRBV3-2) combines with J gene TRBJ2-2, with D perhaps matching TRBD2 (5 bases). Germline V lookup: CDR1 LGHDT, CDR2 YNNKEL (reference sequence). The V and J ends lost 4 bases and 1 base respectively, with 10 bases between them. This CDR3 spans 15 amino acids. The CDR3 loop is CASSRAGRNTGELFF. DNA of the CDR3: TGTGCCAGCAGCCGAGCTGGGAGGAACACCGGGGAGCTGTTTTTT.

This sequence joins TRBV18 and TRBJ1-2; the D gene is possibly TRBD1 (5 bases). V lost 4 bases to trimming and J lost 0 bases, with 21 bases between them. Germline lookup yields CDR1 KGHSH and CDR2 LQKENI. The CDR3 has 18 residues. The CDR3 protein is CASSLTSNAGTTNYGYTF. The CDR3 DNA sequence: TGTGCCAGCTCACTAACCTCTAATGCCGGGACGACTAACTATGGCTACACCTTC.

V is TRBV25-1 and J is TRBJ1-4, with D hard to call. The CDR3 has 14 residues. Between the trimmed V and J ends, which lost 3 bases and 7 bases, there was a span of 12 bases. CDR1 is MGHDK, CDR2 SYGVNS, per germline. The CDR3 loop reads CASSDPWSSEKLFF. For the CDR3, the DNA is TGTGCCAGCAGTGATCCCTGGTCTAGTGAAAAACTGTTTTTT.

The J gene is TRBJ1-2, the V gene TRBV27; D unresolved. Germline lookup yields CDR1 MNHEY and CDR2 SMNVEV (reference sequence). Trimming removed 10 bases from V and 4 bases from J, with 16 bases in between. This CDR3 is built from 13 residues. CDR3 sequence: CATFEGPGYGYTF. CDR3 DNA: TGTGCCACCTTCGAGGGTCCCGGCTATGGCTACACCTTC.

Many counts were recorded for this clone. This sequence joins TRBV6-2 or TRBV6-3 and TRBJ2-7; TRBD2 aligns across 11 bases. With V trimmed by 2 bases and J by 6 bases, 6 bases remained unmatched. Per germline, CDR1 MNHEY and CDR2 SVGEGT. The CDR3 length is 15 residues. The CDR3 loop is CASSYPSSGRSEQYF. The DNA for the CDR3 is TGTGCCAGCAGTTACCCTTCTAGCGGGAGGTCCGAGCAGTACTTC.

The chain recombines TRBV6-5 with TRBJ1-2, with D possibly matching TRBD1 (5 bases). V lost 8 bases and J lost 5, with 15 bases in between. Germline V CDR1 and CDR2: MNHEY, SVGAGI. The CDR3 runs to 13 residues. The CDR3 loop is CASGYGTEYGYTF. CDR3 sequence (DNA): TGTGCCAGCGGATACGGGACGGAGTATGGCTACACCTTC.

The V and J genes are TRBV5-5 and TRBJ2-3, with 11 bases identical to TRBD2. This CDR3 has 16 amino acids. From germline, CDR1 is SGHKS and CDR2 YYEKEE (reference sequence). Trimming removed 3 bases from V and 5 bases from J; junction bases left unmatched: 8. Written as DNA, the CDR3 is TGTGCCAGCAGCTCTTTCTCTAGCGGGAGGAGAGATACGCAGTATTTT. This encodes CASSSFSSGRRDTQYF.